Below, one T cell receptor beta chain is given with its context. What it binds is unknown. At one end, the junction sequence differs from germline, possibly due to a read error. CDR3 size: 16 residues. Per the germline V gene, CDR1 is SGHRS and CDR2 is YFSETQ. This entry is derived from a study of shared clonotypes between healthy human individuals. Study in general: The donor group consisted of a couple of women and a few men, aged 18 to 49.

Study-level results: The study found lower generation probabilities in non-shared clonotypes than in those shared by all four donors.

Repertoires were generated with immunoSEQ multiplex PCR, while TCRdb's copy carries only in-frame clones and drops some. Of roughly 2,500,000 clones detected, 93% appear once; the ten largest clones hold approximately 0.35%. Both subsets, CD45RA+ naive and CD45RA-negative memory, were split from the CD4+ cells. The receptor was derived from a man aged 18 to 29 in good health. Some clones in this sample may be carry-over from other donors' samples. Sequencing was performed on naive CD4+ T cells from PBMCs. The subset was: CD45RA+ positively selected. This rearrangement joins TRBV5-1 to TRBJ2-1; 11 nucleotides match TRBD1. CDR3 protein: CASSLGQGAFYDEQFF. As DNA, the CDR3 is TGCGCCAGCAGCCTTGGACAGGGGGCTTTCTACGATGAGCAGTTCTTC.